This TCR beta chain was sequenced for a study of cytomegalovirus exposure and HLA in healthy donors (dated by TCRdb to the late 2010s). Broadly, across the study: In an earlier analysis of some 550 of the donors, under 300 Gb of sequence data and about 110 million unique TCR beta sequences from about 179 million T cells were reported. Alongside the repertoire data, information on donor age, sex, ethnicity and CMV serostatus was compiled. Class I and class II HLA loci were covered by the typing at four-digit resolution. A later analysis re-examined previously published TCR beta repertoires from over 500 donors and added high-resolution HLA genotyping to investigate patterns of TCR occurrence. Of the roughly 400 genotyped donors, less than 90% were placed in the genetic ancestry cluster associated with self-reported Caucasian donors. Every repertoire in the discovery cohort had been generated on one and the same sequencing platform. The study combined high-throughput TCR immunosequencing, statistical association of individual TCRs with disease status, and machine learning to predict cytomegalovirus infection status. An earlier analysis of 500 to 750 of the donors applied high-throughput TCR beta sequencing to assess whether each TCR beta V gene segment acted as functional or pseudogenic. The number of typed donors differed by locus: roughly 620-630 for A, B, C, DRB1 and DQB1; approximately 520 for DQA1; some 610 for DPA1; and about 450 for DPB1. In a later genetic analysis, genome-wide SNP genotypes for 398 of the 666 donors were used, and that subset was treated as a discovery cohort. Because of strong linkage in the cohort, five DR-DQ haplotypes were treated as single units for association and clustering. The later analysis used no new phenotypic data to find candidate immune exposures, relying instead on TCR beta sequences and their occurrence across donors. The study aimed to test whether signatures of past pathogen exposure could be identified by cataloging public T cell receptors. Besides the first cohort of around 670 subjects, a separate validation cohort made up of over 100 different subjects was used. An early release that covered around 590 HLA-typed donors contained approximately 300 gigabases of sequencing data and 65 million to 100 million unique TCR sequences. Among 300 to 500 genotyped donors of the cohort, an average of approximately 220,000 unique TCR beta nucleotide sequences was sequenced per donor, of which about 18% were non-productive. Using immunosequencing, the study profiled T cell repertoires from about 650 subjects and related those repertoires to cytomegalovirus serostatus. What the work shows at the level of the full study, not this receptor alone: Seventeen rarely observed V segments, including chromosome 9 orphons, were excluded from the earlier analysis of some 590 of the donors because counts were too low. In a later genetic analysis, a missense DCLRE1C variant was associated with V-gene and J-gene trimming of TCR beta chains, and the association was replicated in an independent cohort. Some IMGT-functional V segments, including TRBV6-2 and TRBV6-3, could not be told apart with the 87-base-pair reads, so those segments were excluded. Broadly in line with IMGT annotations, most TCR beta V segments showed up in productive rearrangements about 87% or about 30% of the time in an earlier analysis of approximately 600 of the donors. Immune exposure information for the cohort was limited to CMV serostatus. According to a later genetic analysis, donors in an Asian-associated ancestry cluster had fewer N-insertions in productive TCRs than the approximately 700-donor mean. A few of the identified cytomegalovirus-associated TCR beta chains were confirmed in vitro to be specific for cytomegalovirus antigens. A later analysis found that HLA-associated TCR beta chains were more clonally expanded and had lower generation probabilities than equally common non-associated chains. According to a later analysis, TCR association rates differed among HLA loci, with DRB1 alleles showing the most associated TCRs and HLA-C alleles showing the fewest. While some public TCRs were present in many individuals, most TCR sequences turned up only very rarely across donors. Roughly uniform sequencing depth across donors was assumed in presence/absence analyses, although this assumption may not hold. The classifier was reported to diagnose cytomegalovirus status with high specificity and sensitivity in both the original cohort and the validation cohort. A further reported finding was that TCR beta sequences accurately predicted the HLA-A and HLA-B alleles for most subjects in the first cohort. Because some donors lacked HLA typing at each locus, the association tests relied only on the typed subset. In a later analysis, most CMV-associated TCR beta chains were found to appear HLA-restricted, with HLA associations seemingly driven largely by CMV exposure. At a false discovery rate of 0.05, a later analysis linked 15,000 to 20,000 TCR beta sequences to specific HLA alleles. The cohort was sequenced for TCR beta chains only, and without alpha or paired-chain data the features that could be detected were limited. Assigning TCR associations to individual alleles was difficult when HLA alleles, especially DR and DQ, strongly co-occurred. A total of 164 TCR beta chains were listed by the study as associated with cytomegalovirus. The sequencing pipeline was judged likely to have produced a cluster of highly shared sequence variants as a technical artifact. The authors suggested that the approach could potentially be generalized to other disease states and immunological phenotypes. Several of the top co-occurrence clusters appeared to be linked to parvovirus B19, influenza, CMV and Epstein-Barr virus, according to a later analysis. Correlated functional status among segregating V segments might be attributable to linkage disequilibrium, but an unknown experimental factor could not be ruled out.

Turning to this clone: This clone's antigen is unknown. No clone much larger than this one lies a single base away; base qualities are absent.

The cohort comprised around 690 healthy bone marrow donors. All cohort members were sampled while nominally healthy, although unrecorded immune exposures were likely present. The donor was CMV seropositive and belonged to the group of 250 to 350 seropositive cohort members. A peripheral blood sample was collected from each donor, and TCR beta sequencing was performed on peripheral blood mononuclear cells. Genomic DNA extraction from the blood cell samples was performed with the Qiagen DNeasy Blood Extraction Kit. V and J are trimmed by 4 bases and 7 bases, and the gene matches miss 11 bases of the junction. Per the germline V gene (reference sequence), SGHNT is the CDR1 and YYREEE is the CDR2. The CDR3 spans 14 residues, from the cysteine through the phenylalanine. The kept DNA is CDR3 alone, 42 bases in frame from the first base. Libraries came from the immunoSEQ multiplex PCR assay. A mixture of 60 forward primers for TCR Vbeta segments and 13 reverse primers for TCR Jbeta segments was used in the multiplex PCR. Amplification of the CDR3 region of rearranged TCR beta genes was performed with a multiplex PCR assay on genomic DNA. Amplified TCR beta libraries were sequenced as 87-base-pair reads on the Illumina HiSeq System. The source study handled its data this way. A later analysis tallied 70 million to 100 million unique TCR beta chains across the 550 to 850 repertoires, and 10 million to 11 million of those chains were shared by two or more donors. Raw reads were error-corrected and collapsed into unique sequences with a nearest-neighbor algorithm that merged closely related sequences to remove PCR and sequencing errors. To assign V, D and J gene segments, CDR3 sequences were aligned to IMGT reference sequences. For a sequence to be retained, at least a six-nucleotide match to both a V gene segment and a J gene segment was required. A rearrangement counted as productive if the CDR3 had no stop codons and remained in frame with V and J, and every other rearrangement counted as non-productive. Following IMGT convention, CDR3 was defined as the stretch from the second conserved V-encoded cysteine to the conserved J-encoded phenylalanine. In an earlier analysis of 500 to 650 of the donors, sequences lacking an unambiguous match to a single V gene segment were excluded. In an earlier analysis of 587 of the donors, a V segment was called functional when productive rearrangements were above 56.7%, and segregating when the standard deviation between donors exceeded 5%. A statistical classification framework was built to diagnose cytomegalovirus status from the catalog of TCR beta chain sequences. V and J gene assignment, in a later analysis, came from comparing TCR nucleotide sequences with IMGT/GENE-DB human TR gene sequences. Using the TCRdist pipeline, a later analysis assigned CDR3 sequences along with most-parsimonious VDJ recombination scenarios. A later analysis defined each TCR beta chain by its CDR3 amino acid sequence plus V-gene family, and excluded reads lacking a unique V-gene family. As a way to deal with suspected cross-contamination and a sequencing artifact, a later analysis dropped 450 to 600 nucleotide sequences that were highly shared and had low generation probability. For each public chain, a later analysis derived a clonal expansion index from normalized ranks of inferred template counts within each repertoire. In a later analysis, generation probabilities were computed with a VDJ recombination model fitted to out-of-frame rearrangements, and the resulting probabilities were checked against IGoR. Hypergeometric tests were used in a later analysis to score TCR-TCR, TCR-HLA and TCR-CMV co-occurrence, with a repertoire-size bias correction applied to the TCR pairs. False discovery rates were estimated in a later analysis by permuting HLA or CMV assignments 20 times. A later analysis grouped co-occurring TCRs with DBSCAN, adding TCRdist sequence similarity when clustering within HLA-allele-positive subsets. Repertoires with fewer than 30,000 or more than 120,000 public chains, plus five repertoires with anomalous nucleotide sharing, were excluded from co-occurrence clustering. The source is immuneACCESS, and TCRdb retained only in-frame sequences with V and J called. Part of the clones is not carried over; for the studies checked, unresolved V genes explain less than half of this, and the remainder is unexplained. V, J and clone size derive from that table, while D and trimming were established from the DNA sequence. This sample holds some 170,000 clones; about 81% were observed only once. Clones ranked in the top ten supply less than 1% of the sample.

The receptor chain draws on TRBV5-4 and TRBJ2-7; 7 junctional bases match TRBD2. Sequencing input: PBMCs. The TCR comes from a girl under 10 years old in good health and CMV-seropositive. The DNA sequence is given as TGTGCCAGCAGCCCTCTAGCGGCGCTCGGGGAGCAGTACTTC. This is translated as CASSPLAALGEQYF.